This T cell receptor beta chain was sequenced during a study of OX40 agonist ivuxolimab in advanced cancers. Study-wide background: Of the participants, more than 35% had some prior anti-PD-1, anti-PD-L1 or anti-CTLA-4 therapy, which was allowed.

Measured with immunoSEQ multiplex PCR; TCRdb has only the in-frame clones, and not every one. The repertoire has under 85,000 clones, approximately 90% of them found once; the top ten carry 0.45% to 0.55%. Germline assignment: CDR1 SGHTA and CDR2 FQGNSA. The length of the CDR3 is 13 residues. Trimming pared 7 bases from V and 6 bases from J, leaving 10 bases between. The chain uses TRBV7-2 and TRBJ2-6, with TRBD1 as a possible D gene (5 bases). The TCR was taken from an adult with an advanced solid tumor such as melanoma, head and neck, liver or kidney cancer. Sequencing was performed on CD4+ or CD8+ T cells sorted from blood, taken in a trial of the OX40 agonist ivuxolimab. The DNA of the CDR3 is TGTGCCAGCACCTTCGGACAGGCCAACGTCCTGACTTTC. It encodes CASTFGQANVLTF.